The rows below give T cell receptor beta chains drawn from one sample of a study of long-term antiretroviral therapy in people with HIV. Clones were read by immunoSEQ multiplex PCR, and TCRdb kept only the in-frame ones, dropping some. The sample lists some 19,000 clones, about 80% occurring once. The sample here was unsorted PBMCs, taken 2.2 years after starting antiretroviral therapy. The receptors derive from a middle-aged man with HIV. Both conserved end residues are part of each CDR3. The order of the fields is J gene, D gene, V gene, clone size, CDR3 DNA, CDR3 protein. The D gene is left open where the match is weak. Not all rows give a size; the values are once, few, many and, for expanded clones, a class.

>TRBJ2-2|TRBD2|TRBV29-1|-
TGCAGCGTTGAAGGGCTTGCCGTAGCGGGGCGAGGGACCGGGGAGCTGTTTTTT
CSVEGLAVAGRGTGELFF
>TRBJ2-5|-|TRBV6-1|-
TGTGCCAGCAGTTTCTTGGACAGCCAAGAGACCCAGTACTTC
CASSFLDSQETQYF
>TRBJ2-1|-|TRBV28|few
TGTGCCAGCAGTTTGGGCAGGAGCGATGAGCAGTTCTTC
CASSLGRSDEQFF
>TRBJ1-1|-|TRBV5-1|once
TGCGCCAGCAGCGAACTACAGGGAAACACTGAAGCTTTCTTT
CASSELQGNTEAFF
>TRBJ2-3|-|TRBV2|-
TGTGCCAGCAGTGGAATCTCCCCCGGCACAGATACGCAGTATTTT
CASSGISPGTDTQYF
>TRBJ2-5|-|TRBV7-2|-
TGTGCCAGCAGCGTTGGACCGGGGTACCAAGAGACCCAGTACTTC
CASSVGPGYQETQYF
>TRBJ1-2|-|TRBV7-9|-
TGTGCCAGCAGCCCGACACCTAGTACAGGGACCACTAACTATGGCTACACCTTC
CASSPTPSTGTTNYGYTF
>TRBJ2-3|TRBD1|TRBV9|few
TGTGCCAGCAGCGTAGAGTCAAGGACAGGGGGCCCCCCAGATACGCAGTATTTT
CASSVESRTGGPPDTQYF
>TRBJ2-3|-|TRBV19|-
TGTGCCAGTAGTGACAGGACCACAGATACGCAGTATTTT
CASSDRTTDTQYF
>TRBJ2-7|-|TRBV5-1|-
TGCGCCAGCAGCTTGGACGATCCTACCCACGAGCAGTACTTC
CASSLDDPTHEQYF
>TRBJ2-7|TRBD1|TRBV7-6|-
TGTGCCAGCAGCACCGGGACAGACTACGAGCAGTACTTC
CASSTGTDYEQYF
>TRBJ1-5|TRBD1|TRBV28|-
TGTGCCAGCAGCCTGGGACAGGGATATCAGCCCCAGCATTTT
CASSLGQGYQPQHF
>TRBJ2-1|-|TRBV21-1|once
TGTGCCAGCAGCCCCAGGAAGGAGGGCAATGAGCAGTTCTTC
CASSPRKEGNEQFF
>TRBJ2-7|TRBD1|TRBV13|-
TGTGCCAGCAGCCGACAGGGGGTAGATGGCGAGCAGTACTTC
CASSRQGVDGEQYF
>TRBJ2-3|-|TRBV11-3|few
TGTGCCAGCAGCTTACAGGGGGGAACAGATACGCAGTATTTT
CASSLQGGTDTQYF
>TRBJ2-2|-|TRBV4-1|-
TGCGCCAGCAGCCGCGATTTCGGGGAGCTGTTTTTT
CASSRDFGELFF
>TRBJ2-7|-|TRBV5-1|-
TGCGCCAGCAGCTTGGGGACCTACGAGCAGTACTTC
CASSLGTYEQYF
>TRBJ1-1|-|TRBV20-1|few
TGCAGTGCCCGACCTCACTCCGAAGCTTTCTTT
CSARPHSEAFF
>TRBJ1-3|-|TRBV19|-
TGTGCCAGTAGTATTACAGGAACTGGAAACACCATATATTTT
CASSITGTGNTIYF
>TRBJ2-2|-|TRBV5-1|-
TGCGCCAGCAGCTACGGGAGAATCACCGGGGAGCTGTTTTTT
CASSYGRITGELFF
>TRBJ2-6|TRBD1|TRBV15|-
TGTGCCACCAGCAGAGTGCTCGGCAGGGGGTTCTCTGGGGCCAACGTCCTGACTTTC
CATSRVLGRGFSGANVLTF
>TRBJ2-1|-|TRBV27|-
TGTGCCAGCAGTTTAGCGAACTCCTACAATGAGCAGTTCTTC
CASSLANSYNEQFF
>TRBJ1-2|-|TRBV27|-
TGTGCCAGCAGCCCGGGCCTACCCTATGGCTACACAGGCTACACCTTC
CASSPGLPYGYTGYTF
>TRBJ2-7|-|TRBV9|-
TGTGCCAGCAGCGAGGGGGGCGGTACGTTTAACGAGCAGTACTTC
CASSEGGGTFNEQYF
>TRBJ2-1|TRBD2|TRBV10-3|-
TGTGCCATCAGTGAGCTGGTGGGGGCAGGGAACCGGGGGGGTGAGCAGTTCTTC
CAISELVGAGNRGGEQFF
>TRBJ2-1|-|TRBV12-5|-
TGTGCTAGTGGCCCCCGGACTCGCCAGGCCTACAATGAGCAGTTCTTC
CASGPRTRQAYNEQFF
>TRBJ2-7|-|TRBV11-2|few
TGTGCCAGCAGCCCCCGATATGGAGAGCAGTACTTC
CASSPRYGEQYF
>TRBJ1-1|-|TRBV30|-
TGTGCCTTAGGGGGGGACACTGAAGCTTTCTTT
CALGGDTEAFF
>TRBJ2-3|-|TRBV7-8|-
TGTGCCAGCAGCTTTCGACAGCAAACTAGCACAGATACGCAGTATTTT
CASSFRQQTSTDTQYF
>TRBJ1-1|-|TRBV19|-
TGTGCCAGTAGTATAGAGGGGAAAGTATTGAACACTGAAGCTTTCTTT
CASSIEGKVLNTEAFF
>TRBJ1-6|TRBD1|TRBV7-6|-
TGTGCCAGCAGCTTTGGACAGGTGGATTCACCCCTCCACTTT
CASSFGQVDSPLHF
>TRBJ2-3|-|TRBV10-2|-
TGCGCCAGCAGTGAACTGAAGGTTGCAGATACGCAGTATTTT
CASSELKVADTQYF
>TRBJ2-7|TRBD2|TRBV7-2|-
TGTGCCAGCAGCCCCGGACTAGCGGGAGTGGGGGAGCAGTACTTC
CASSPGLAGVGEQYF
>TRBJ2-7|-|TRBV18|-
TGTGCCAGCAACAAAGGCGGGACTTCCTCCTACGAGCAGTACTTC
CASNKGGTSSYEQYF
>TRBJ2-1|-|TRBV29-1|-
TGCAGCGCCTCAGGTACGGGCCCCTCGGACAATGAGCAGTTCTTC
CSASGTGPSDNEQFF
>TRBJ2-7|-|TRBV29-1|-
TGCAGCGTTGAGGGGATGGGGGGCTCGAGGAACGAGCAGTACTTC
CSVEGMGGSRNEQYF
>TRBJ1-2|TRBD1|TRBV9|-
TGTGCCAGCAGCGTAACCCGGGGGACAGGGGGCGGCTACACCTTC
CASSVTRGTGGGYTF
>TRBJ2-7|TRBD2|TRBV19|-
TGTGCCAGTAGCTGGCGGGGGGCTAGGGAGCAGTACTTC
CASSWRGAREQYF
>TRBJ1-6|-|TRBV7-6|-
TGTGCCAGCAGCTTTTCACAGAATTCACCCCTCCACTTT
CASSFSQNSPLHF
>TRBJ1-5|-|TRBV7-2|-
TGTGCCAGCAGCTTAGAAAGGGATCAGCCCCAGCATTTT
CASSLERDQPQHF
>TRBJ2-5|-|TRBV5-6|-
TGTGCCAGCAGCTGGAGGGACAGACTCGTTGGCGAGACCCAGTACTTC
CASSWRDRLVGETQYF
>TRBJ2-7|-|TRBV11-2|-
TGTGCCAGCAGCTTAGGTCAGGGGATGTACGAGCAGTACTTC
CASSLGQGMYEQYF
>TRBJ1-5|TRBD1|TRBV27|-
TGTGCCAGCAGCTTGGGCGGGAGGACAGGGTCGGTTCAGCCCCAGCATTTT
CASSLGGRTGSVQPQHF
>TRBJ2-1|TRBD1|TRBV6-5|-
TGTGCCAGCAGTCGGGACAGGGCTTTATACAATGAGCAGTTCTTC
CASSRDRALYNEQFF
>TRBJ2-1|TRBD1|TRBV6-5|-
TGTGCCAGCAGCCGATCGGGACAGGGCTACAATGAGCAGTTCTTC
CASSRSGQGYNEQFF
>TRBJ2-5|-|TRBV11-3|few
TGTGCCAGCAGCCCTAAGGGGGTAGAGGAGACCCAGTACTTC
CASSPKGVEETQYF
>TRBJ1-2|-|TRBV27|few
TGTGCCAGCCCCTCCATGACCTTGCCCTATGGCTACACCTTC
CASPSMTLPYGYTF
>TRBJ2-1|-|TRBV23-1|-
TGCGCCAGCAGTCAATACGGCAGGGGCACATACAATGAGCAGTTCTTC
CASSQYGRGTYNEQFF
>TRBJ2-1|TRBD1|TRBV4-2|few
TGTGCCAGCAGCATGGGACAGGGTGGGGGGGATGAGCAGTTCTTC
CASSMGQGGGDEQFF
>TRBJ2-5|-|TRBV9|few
TGTGCCAGCAGCGTAGGGCTAGTGCGTGAAGAGACCCAGTACTTC
CASSVGLVREETQYF
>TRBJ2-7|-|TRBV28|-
TGTGCCAGCAATGGGAAAGGGGAATACGAGCAGTACTTC
CASNGKGEYEQYF
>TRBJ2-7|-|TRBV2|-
TGTGCCAGCAGCAGGGACAGCGGGTCCTACGAGCAGTACTTC
CASSRDSGSYEQYF